Below are 25 T cell receptor beta chains sequenced from a single sample in a study of shared clonotypes between healthy human individuals (dated by TCRdb to 2019 to 2021). The protocol used for the library was the immunoSEQ multiplex PCR assay. TCRdb took this table from immuneACCESS and kept in-frame rearrangements with V and J called. Such tables lack part of the clones; where checked against another copy, unresolved V genes explain under half of the gap, and the rest is unexplained. Across this sample there are a few million clones, with 93% seen only once. Jointly, the top ten make up less than 2% of the sample. CD8 naive samples were CD45RO-negative cells positively selected for CCR7, giving a CD45RA+CCR7+ population that excluded TemRA cells. The sequenced sample was naive CD8+ T cells from PBMCs. What this sample's cell subset or site label stands for: CD45RA+CCR7+. The receptor source for this set is a man aged 18 to 29 in good health. Some clones in this sample may be carry-over from other donors' samples.

This clone was seen just once. This chain connects TRBV6-4 to TRBJ1-2; 9 bases line up with TRBD1. The junction had 6 bases not matched to a gene; V was cut back by 3 bases and J by 4 bases. The CDR3 sequence is 15 residues long. Germline V gene lookup returns CDR1 MRHNA and CDR2 SNTAGT. The CDR3 is CASSDPPGQGYGYTF. The DNA of the CDR3 is TGTGCCAGCAGTGATCCCCCGGGACAGGGCTATGGCTACACCTTC.

The chain combines TRBV7-9 with TRBJ2-7, with no clear D. Trimming took 1 base from V and 2 from J, leaving 9 bases between them. This CDR3 contains 14 residues. The V gene's germline CDR1 is SEHNR and CDR2 FQNEAQ (reference sequence). Here the CDR3 DNA reads TGTGCCAGCAGCTTAGGGATCGTTCCCTACGAGCAGTACTTC. Protein product: CASSLGIVPYEQYF.

The chain carries TRBV19 and TRBJ2-3; either TRBD1 or TRBD2 may supply D (5 bases each). The germline V gene has CDR1 LNHDA and CDR2 SQIVND (reference sequence). This CDR3 comprises 16 residues. The V gene lost 6 bases and the J gene lost 2 bases, with 18 bases spanning the gap. The CDR3 is CASRSWDLGITDTQYF. CDR3 DNA: TGTGCCAGTAGGTCTTGGGACCTGGGGATCACAGATACGCAGTATTTT.

The rearrangement links TRBV27 to TRBJ2-7; D uncertain. Germline loops: CDR1 MNHEY, CDR2 SMNVEV (reference sequence). This CDR3 spans 14 amino acids. V gave up 1 base and J gave up 2 bases, with 9 bases separating them. CDR3 sequence (DNA): TGTGCCAGCAGTTTATTGAACGGTCCCTACGAGCAGTACTTC. Protein sequence: CASSLLNGPYEQYF.

CDR3 nucleotides: TGTGCCAACCAAGCGGGAGGCCCCTACAATGAGCAGTTCTTC. This gives the protein CANQAGGPYNEQFF. This rearrangement joins TRBV2 to TRBJ2-1, with 9 bases aligning to TRBD2. Germline values: CDR1 SNHLY, CDR2 FYNNEI. With 10 bases clipped from V and 2 bases from J, the junction kept 6 bases outside the gene matches. The length of the CDR3 is 14 residues.

This clone was counted once. The chain employs TRBV28 and TRBJ1-5; D call uncertain. Germline lookup yields CDR1 MDHEN and CDR2 SYDVKM. V was shortened by 5 bases and J by 10 bases, with 21 bases between the two germline ends. The length of the CDR3 is 15 residues. As DNA, the CDR3 is TGTGCCAGCAGTCTTTTACGAGAGCATCGAAGTCCCCAGCATTTT. Translated: CASSLLREHRSPQHF.

This chain joins TRBV28 and TRBJ1-6; D is uncertain. CDR1 and CDR2 (germline): MDHEN, SYDVKM. Trimming took 8 bases from V and 7 from J, leaving 9 bases between them. This CDR3 region has 12 residues. The CDR3 sequence: CASEGGNSPLHF. The CDR3 region has the DNA TGTGCCAGCGAGGGAGGGAATTCACCCCTCCACTTT.

This clone is a singleton in its sample. This chain connects TRBV1 to TRBJ2-1; the DNA was not used to check the table's D call, TRBD2. TRBV1 is assigned pseudogene status. This CDR3 is built from 16 residues. In DNA form, the CDR3 reads TGCACCAGCAGCCAAGAACGGGAGGCCCGATACAATGAGCAGTTCTTC. Protein product: CTSSQEREARYNEQFF.

The chain joins TRBV7-9 to TRBJ2-5; TRBD2 agrees at 12 bases. This CDR3 spans 15 amino acids. Germline V lookup: CDR1 SEHNR, CDR2 FQNEAQ (reference sequence). Trimming at V came to 3 bases and at J to 5 bases, leaving 4 bases not matched to a gene. CDR3: CASSFLAGGPETQYF. In nucleotides, the CDR3 is TGTGCCAGCAGCTTCCTAGCGGGAGGGCCGGAGACCCAGTACTTC. The full variable domain, with the rest looked up from reference TRBV7-9 and TRBJ2-5, is DTGVSQNPRHKITKRGQNVTFRCDPISEHNRLYWYRQTLGQGPEFLTYFQNEAQLEKSRLLSDRFSAERPKGSFSTLEIQRTEQGDSAMYLCASSFLAGGPETQYFGPGTRLLVL.

Only one count was recorded for this clone. The chain uses TRBV7-6 and TRBJ2-2; D not certain. The CDR3 has 13 amino acids. CDR1 and CDR2 (germline): SGHVS, FNYEAQ. V dropped 5 bases and J dropped 0 bases, with 4 bases sitting between them. CDR3 nucleotide sequence: TGTGCCAGCAGCCCCTCGAACACCGGGGAGCTGTTTTTT. This codes for CASSPSNTGELFF.

The J gene is TRBJ2-3, the V gene TRBV7-8, with TRBD2 identical over 9 bases. V shed 8 bases, J shed 4 bases, and the junction held 13 bases outside the gene matches. The CDR3 length is 16 residues. The germline CDR1 and CDR2 sequences are SGHVS and FQNEAQ. The CDR3: CASRVVREGRPDTQYF. CDR3 sequence (DNA): TGTGCCAGCCGCGTGGTGCGGGAGGGCCGCCCAGATACGCAGTATTTT.

Only one count was recorded for this clone. This sample includes further DNA sequences coding for the same CDR3. CDR3 sequence reads: CASSLAGVEQFF. The DNA for the CDR3 is TGTGCCAGCAGTCTAGCGGGAGTTGAGCAGTTCTTC. This sequence joins TRBV27 and TRBJ2-1, with TRBD2 matching 10 bases. CDR1 is MNHEY and CDR2 is SMNVEV in the germline V gene (reference sequence). The junction had 1 base not matched to a gene; V was cut back by 5 bases and J by 9 bases. This CDR3 comprises 12 residues.

The chain joins TRBV19 to TRBJ2-7; D is perhaps TRBD2 (6 bases). The germline V gene has CDR1 LNHDA and CDR2 SQIVND (reference sequence). CDR3 length: 13 residues. V was clipped by 6 bases and J by 0 bases, with 9 bases between them. The CDR3 sequence is CASRASVSYEQYF. The CDR3 coding sequence is TGTGCCAGTAGGGCTAGCGTCTCCTACGAGCAGTACTTC.

The chain employs TRBV4-3 and TRBJ2-1, with 14 positions matching TRBD2. The CDR3 has 21 residues. CDR1 is LGHNA, CDR2 YSLEER, per germline. With V trimmed by 0 bases and J by 2 bases, 12 bases remained unmatched. The CDR3 sequence: CASSQDQGLAGVLATYNEQFF. The DNA for the CDR3 is TGCGCCAGCAGCCAAGATCAGGGACTAGCGGGAGTACTCGCTACCTACAATGAGCAGTTCTTC.

The chain combines TRBV10-3 with TRBJ2-7; D not resolved. The germline gives CDR1 ENHRY, CDR2 SYGVKD. V lost 0 bases and J lost 3, with 6 bases in between. This CDR3 contains 13 residues. CDR3 protein: CAISESAYYEQYF. The CDR3 bases are TGTGCCATCAGTGAGTCGGCGTACTACGAGCAGTACTTC.

The chain has TRBV29-1 and TRBJ1-2; 8 positions match TRBD1. The germline V gene has CDR1 SQVTM and CDR2 ANQGSEA. The CDR3 spans 13 residues. With 1 base clipped from V and 8 bases from J, the junction kept 6 bases outside the gene matches. The CDR3 reads CSVEGQGRVGYTF. The CDR3 nucleotides are TGCAGCGTTGAAGGACAGGGGCGGGTCGGCTACACCTTC.

This rearrangement joins TRBV27 to TRBJ1-1; 7 nucleotides agree with TRBD1. This CDR3 region has 15 residues. CDR1 and CDR2 (germline): MNHEY, SMNVEV (reference sequence). Trimming took 2 bases from V and 5 from J; bases not matched to a gene: 8. CDR3 sequence reads: CASSLSEGAWTEAFF. The DNA for the CDR3 is TGTGCCAGCAGTTTAAGCGAGGGGGCCTGGACTGAAGCTTTCTTT.

This clone was detected only once. The CDR3 DNA follows: TGTGCCAGCAGTTACAGGGTCTTGGGCACTGAAGCTTTCTTT. Translation: CASSYRVLGTEAFF. The chain carries TRBV6-5 and TRBJ1-1, with D unresolved. V was trimmed by 2 bases and J by 4 bases, leaving 11 bases between them. The germline CDR1 and CDR2 sequences are MNHEY and SVGAGI. The CDR3 loop spans 14 amino acids.

The chain is built from TRBV7-7 and TRBJ1-4, with 7 bases that match TRBD1. This CDR3 has 14 residues. V lost 5 bases to trimming and J lost 5 bases; unmatched junction nucleotides: 5. CDR1 SSHAT and CDR2 FNYEAQ come from the germline V gene (reference sequence). This chain's CDR3 is CASSEGQRNEKLFF. CDR3 DNA: TGTGCCAGCAGCGAGGGACAGCGAAATGAAAAACTGTTTTTT.

This clone was detected only once. The chain carries TRBV10-3 and TRBJ2-7; TRBD1 aligns across 9 bases. Per germline, CDR1 ENHRY and CDR2 SYGVKD. The CDR3 contains 14 residues. After removal of 6 bases from V and 3 bases from J, the junction contained 6 bases not matched to a gene. The CDR3 DNA reads TGTGCCATCAGAAGGACAGGGGAAGGCTACGAGCAGTACTTC. It translates to CAIRRTGEGYEQYF.

The chain has TRBV27 and TRBJ1-1; D perhaps matches TRBD1 (5 bases). The CDR3 consists of 15 residues. V lost 5 bases to trimming and J lost 3 bases, with 16 bases between them. Germline lookup yields CDR1 MNHEY and CDR2 SMNVEV (reference sequence). CDR3 amino acids: CASSTPRGGYTEAFF. The CDR3 nucleotides are TGTGCCAGCAGTACTCCTAGGGGTGGGTACACTGAAGCTTTCTTT.

J is TRBJ2-5 and V is TRBV7-9; 12 nucleotides agree with TRBD2. Trimming cost V 6 bases and J 1 base; bases outside gene matches: 6. The CDR3 has 16 amino acids. Germline CDR1 reads SEHNR; CDR2 reads FQNEAQ (reference sequence). The CDR3 region has the DNA TGTGCCAGCAGACCCCGACTAGCGGGAGCCCAAGAGACCCAGTACTTC. It yields the protein CASRPRLAGAQETQYF.

This chain uses TRBV5-8 with TRBJ2-7; unclear D gene. This CDR3 is built from 12 residues. Per germline, CDR1 SGHTS and CDR2 YDEGEE. V was shortened by 3 bases and J by 7 bases, with 11 bases between the two germline ends. The chain's CDR3 is CASSSPRREQYF. The CDR3 coding sequence is TGTGCCAGCAGCTCGCCGCGGAGAGAGCAGTACTTC.

The chain employs TRBV12-5 and TRBJ1-3, with 8 bases that match TRBD1. J lost 1 base, V lost 0 bases, and 8 bases had no gene match. Germline CDR1 reads LGHNT; CDR2 reads FRNRAP. This CDR3 has 18 residues. For the CDR3, the DNA is TGTGCTAGTGGTTTGGTACTAGACAGGGGTCTTTCTGGAAACACCATATATTTT. Amino acids: CASGLVLDRGLSGNTIYF.

The chain has TRBV12-5 and TRBJ1-2; 8 bases align to TRBD1. Trimming at V came to 0 bases and at J to 2 bases, leaving 8 bases not matched to a gene. The CDR3 is made up of 17 amino acids. Germline V gene data show CDR1 as LGHNT and CDR2 as FRNRAP. CDR3 coding DNA: TGTGCTAGTGGTTTGGTACCCACGACAGGGGTGAACTATGGCTACACCTTC. This encodes CASGLVPTTGVNYGYTF. Looking up the rest from reference TRBV12-5 and TRBJ1-2 gives the full variable domain: DARVTQTPRHKVTEMGQEVTMRCQPILGHNTVFWYRQTMMQGLELLAYFRNRAPLDDSGMPKDRFSAEMPDATLATLKIQPSEPRDSAVYFCASGLVPTTGVNYGYTFGSGTRLTVV.